By proportion, the clone carrying this TCR beta chain is large. No antigen is known for it. TCRdb itself ran the multiplex PCR reads through MiXCR, one entry per CDR3 protein. The sample lists roughly 15,000 distinct CDR3 sequences, around 47% occurring once. This sample was included in a study of breast tumors, draining lymph nodes, adjacent tissues. Study-wide results and limits: Luminal-like breast cancer showed significantly higher tumor–nontumor repertoire similarity than basal-like. That most tumor T cells come from lymph nodes remained unproven. Tumor TCR diversity was below lymph nodes but above nontumor tissue. Most tumor T cells seemingly derive from lymph node, then expand in tumor.

This CDR3 contains 15 residues. V lost 4 bases and J 6 bases, leaving 13 bases between the germline ends. Germline V gene sequence: CDR1 MNHEY, CDR2 SVGAGI. The TCR comes from a female donor with breast cancer. Some clones in this sample may be carry-over from other donors' samples. The J gene is TRBJ1-6, the V gene TRBV6-5; no definite D call. The sequenced sample was tumor-adjacent breast tissue. CDR3 residues: CASSSRPDGNSPLHF. The CDR3 DNA is TGTGCCAGCAGTTCTCGGCCAGATGGTAATTCACCCCTCCACTTT.